Each of the 20 T cell receptor beta chains below was sequenced from the same sample in a study of blood T cell repertoires in COVID-19. Method: immunoSEQ multiplex PCR; TCRdb's copy keeps in-frame clones and lacks some. The data contain tens of thousands of clones, roughly nine tenths of them singletons. The source material was peripheral blood. These receptors were collected from a woman aged 80 or older with active COVID-19.

This chain uses TRBV6-1 with TRBJ2-5; 13 nucleotides match TRBD2. Trimming removed 3 bases from V and 6 bases from J; junction bases left unmatched: 10. This CDR3 comprises 17 residues. Germline assignment: CDR1 MNHNS and CDR2 SASEGT. CDR3 nucleotides: TGTGCCAGCAGTGACCTAGGGACTAGCGGGATGCCGCAGACCCAGTACTTC. Protein: CASSDLGTSGMPQTQYF.

The V gene is TRBV6-2 or TRBV6-3, the J gene TRBJ2-6; tentatively, D is TRBD2 (6 bases). Germline CDR1 is MNHEY and CDR2 is SVGEGT. The germline V and J ends were trimmed by 3 bases and 0 bases, with 21 bases remaining between them. The CDR3 loop spans 20 amino acids. The chain's CDR3 is CASSYPSSTVGGSGANVLTF. The CDR3 nucleotides read TGTGCCAGCAGTTATCCCTCTTCTACAGTCGGGGGCTCTGGGGCCAACGTCCTGACTTTC.

The chain carries TRBV10-3 and TRBJ2-7; 10 bases agree with TRBD1. V shed 9 bases and J 3 bases; nucleotides not matched to a gene: 11. Germline V CDR1 and CDR2: ENHRY, SYGVKD. This CDR3 region has 15 residues. CDR3 sequence reads: CAIGGRDRGFYEQYF. CDR3 in DNA: TGTGCCATAGGCGGTAGGGACAGGGGCTTCTACGAGCAGTACTTC.

The genes are TRBV5-1 and TRBJ2-3; 9 bases are a match to TRBD2. This CDR3 comprises 16 residues. Losses at the gene ends were 0 bases for V and 4 bases for J; bases not matched to a gene: 6. Looked up from germline, CDR1 is SGHRS and CDR2 is YFSETQ. The CDR3 loop is CASSLEAGGPPDTQYF. Written as DNA, the CDR3 is TGCGCCAGCAGCTTGGAGGCGGGAGGGCCCCCAGATACGCAGTATTTT.

The CDR3 spells CASSQRQGARQPQHF. DNA for the CDR3: TGCGCCAGCAGCCAGAGACAGGGGGCGAGACAGCCCCAGCATTTT. The chain links TRBV4-1 to TRBJ1-5; TRBD1 aligns across 10 bases. In germline, CDR1 is MGHRA, CDR2 YSYEKL. Trimming removed 3 bases from V and 7 bases from J; junction bases left unmatched: 6. This CDR3 has 15 residues.

This chain joins TRBV6-6 and TRBJ1-4, with D unresolved. The CDR3 runs to 13 residues. Trimming shortened V by 6 bases and J by 0 bases, and 5 bases separated the two germline ends. Germline CDR1 is MNHNY and CDR2 is SVGAGI (reference sequence). The CDR3 is CASRTSTNEKLFF. The CDR3 DNA sequence: TGTGCCAGCAGAACATCAACTAATGAAAAACTGTTTTTT.

The chain recombines TRBV7-9 with TRBJ2-3; 8 nucleotides agree with TRBD2. Germline loops: CDR1 SEHNR, CDR2 FQNEAQ (reference sequence). V shed 5 bases and J 0 bases; nucleotides not matched to a gene: 7. The CDR3 spans 16 residues. The CDR3 DNA sequence: TGTGCCAGCAGCATTCTAGCGGGCGATAGCACAGATACGCAGTATTTT. This gives the protein CASSILAGDSTDTQYF.

The V and J genes are TRBV7-3 and TRBJ2-3; D is possibly TRBD1 (6 bases). Germline CDR1 and CDR2: SGHTA and FQGTGA. CDR3 size: 17 residues. The ends were cut back, 4 bases at V and 0 bases at J, with 17 bases in the middle. CDR3 region: CASSCQTNRESTDTQYF. In DNA form, the CDR3 reads TGTGCCAGCAGCTGCCAAACCAACAGGGAAAGCACAGATACGCAGTATTTT.

This chain connects TRBV5-1 to TRBJ2-7; 9 bases are shared with TRBD2. This CDR3 comprises 13 residues. Germline V gene data show CDR1 as SGHRS and CDR2 as YFSETQ. Unmatched junction bases numbered 3, after V lost 7 bases and J lost 1 base. CDR3 DNA: TGCGCCAGCGTGGCGGGAGGGTCCTACGAGCAGTACTTC. The encoded protein is CASVAGGSYEQYF. The entire variable domain, with the rest obtained from reference TRBV5-1 and TRBJ2-7, is as follows: KAGVTQTPRYLIKTRGQQVTLSCSPISGHRSVSWYQQTPGQGLQFLFEYFSETQRNKGNFPGRFSGRQFSNSRSEMNVSTLELGDSALYLCASVAGGSYEQYFGPGTRLTVT.

The rearrangement uses TRBV19 and TRBJ2-1; the D gene is possibly TRBD2 (6 bases). V dropped 7 bases and J dropped 10 bases, with 20 bases sitting between them. The CDR3 extends over 14 amino acids. Germline CDR1 and CDR2: LNHDA and SQIVND (reference sequence). This CDR3 reads CASKEGPGVDEQFF. As DNA, the CDR3 is TGTGCCAGTAAGGAGGGCCCGGGAGTTGACGAGCAGTTCTTC. The full variable domain, its missing parts supplied by reference TRBV19 and TRBJ2-1, is DGGITQSPKYLFRKEGQNVTLSCEQNLNHDAMYWYRQDPGQGLRLIYYSQIVNDFQKGDIAEGYSVSREKKESFPLTVTSAQKNPTAFYLCASKEGPGVDEQFFGPGTRLTVL.

Only one count was recorded for this clone. This sequence joins TRBV6-5 and TRBJ2-2; no clear D. The V end was cut by 4 bases, the J end by 8 bases, with 8 bases between. CDR3 length: 12 residues. Germline V CDR1 and CDR2: MNHEY, SVGAGI. This CDR3 reads CASSSPQGELFF. CDR3 in DNA: TGTGCCAGCAGTTCCCCCCAGGGGGAGCTGTTTTTT.

The rearrangement uses TRBV5-6 and TRBJ2-6; TRBD1 matches 10 bases. The germline V gene has CDR1 SGHDT and CDR2 YYEEEE. Trimming removed 1 base from V and 3 bases from J; junction bases left unmatched: 7. The CDR3 is 18 residues long. The CDR3: CASSLRRTGGIGANVLTF. The DNA for the CDR3 is TGTGCCAGCAGCTTGCGGCGGACAGGGGGTATTGGGGCCAACGTCCTGACTTTC. The whole variable domain, remainder taken from reference TRBV5-6 and TRBJ2-6, is DAGVTQSPTHLIKTRGQQVTLRCSPKSGHDTVSWYQQALGQGPQFIFQYYEEEERQRGNFPDRFSGHQFPNYSSELNVNALLLGDSALYLCASSLRRTGGIGANVLTFGAGSRLTVL.

The chain links TRBV3-1 (or the pseudogene TRBV3-2) to TRBJ2-4, with 11 bases fitting TRBD2. Unmatched junction bases numbered 7, after V lost 5 bases and J lost 4 bases. In germline, CDR1 is LGHDT, CDR2 YNNKEL (reference sequence). The CDR3 spans 16 residues. CDR3 protein: CASSDIAGGGKNIQYF. Written as DNA, the CDR3 is TGTGCCAGCAGCGATATAGCGGGGGGGGGAAAAAACATTCAGTACTTC.

This clone was detected only a few times. The V call is TRBV15, the J call TRBJ1-5; 8 bases are shared with TRBD1. Germline assignment: CDR1 LNHNV and CDR2 YYDKDF (reference sequence). The CDR3 has 17 residues. The trim removed 6 bases at V and 1 base at J, leaving 11 bases unmatched. Written as DNA, the CDR3 is TGTGCCACCAGACGGGGCGACAGGGGAGGGAGCAATCAGCCCCAGCATTTT. Encoded protein: CATRRGDRGGSNQPQHF.

The rearrangement uses TRBV19 and TRBJ1-5; 8 nucleotides align to TRBD1. Germline V gene lookup returns CDR1 LNHDA and CDR2 SQIVND (reference sequence). The CDR3 is 14 residues long. J gave up 4 bases and V 5 bases, and 4 bases lay outside the gene matches. Written as DNA, the CDR3 is TGTGCCAGTAGTCCACGGACAGGGAATCAGCCCCAGCATTTT. It yields the protein CASSPRTGNQPQHF.

This chain joins TRBV5-4 and TRBJ2-5; 12 bases are a match to TRBD2. Germline trimming cut 3 bases from V and 5 bases from J; bases unmatched to any gene: 11. The germline V gene has CDR1 SGHNT and CDR2 YYREEE (reference sequence). The CDR3 covers 17 residues. CDR3 residues: CASSSPLLAGGPETQYF. For the CDR3, the DNA is TGTGCCAGCAGCTCGCCCCTCCTAGCGGGAGGGCCGGAGACCCAGTACTTC.

The chain joins TRBV27 to TRBJ1-3; D remains unclear. The V end was cut by 5 bases, the J end by 0 bases, with 11 bases between. The germline V gene has CDR1 MNHEY and CDR2 SMNVEV (reference sequence). The CDR3 sequence is 15 residues long. CDR3 sequence: CASSLRYRSGNTIYF. DNA for the CDR3: TGTGCCAGCAGTCTCCGGTATCGCTCTGGAAACACCATATATTTT.

V and J are TRBV7-3 and TRBJ2-7; the D gene is possibly TRBD2 (5 bases). The CDR3 is 13 amino acids. Germline V gene data show CDR1 as SGHTA and CDR2 as FQGTGA. Trimming took off 0 bases at V and 6 bases at J, with 9 bases between the two ends. The CDR3 spells CASSLTVTSEQYF. The CDR3 region has the DNA TGTGCCAGCAGCTTAACTGTCACTAGCGAGCAGTACTTC.

V gene TRBV5-8 combines with J gene TRBJ2-7; D is perhaps TRBD1 (6 bases). Trimming cost V 4 bases and J 2 bases, with 16 bases left between them. CDR3 length: 15 amino acids. Per the germline V gene, CDR1 is SGHTS and CDR2 is YDEGEE. The CDR3 DNA sequence: TGTGCCAGCAGCACCAAAGCAGGGGTACCCTACGAGCAGTACTTC. Protein sequence: CASSTKAGVPYEQYF.

This clone was counted once. V gene TRBV7-2 combines with J gene TRBJ1-3, with 7 bases lining up with TRBD1. CDR1 SGHTA and CDR2 FQGNSA come from the germline V gene. This CDR3 comprises 17 residues. V gave up 4 bases and J gave up 0 bases; unmatched junction bases: 9. The CDR3 nucleotides read TGTGCCAGCAGCTCTATAGGGACAGCAAACTCTGGAAACACCATATATTTT. It encodes CASSSIGTANSGNTIYF.